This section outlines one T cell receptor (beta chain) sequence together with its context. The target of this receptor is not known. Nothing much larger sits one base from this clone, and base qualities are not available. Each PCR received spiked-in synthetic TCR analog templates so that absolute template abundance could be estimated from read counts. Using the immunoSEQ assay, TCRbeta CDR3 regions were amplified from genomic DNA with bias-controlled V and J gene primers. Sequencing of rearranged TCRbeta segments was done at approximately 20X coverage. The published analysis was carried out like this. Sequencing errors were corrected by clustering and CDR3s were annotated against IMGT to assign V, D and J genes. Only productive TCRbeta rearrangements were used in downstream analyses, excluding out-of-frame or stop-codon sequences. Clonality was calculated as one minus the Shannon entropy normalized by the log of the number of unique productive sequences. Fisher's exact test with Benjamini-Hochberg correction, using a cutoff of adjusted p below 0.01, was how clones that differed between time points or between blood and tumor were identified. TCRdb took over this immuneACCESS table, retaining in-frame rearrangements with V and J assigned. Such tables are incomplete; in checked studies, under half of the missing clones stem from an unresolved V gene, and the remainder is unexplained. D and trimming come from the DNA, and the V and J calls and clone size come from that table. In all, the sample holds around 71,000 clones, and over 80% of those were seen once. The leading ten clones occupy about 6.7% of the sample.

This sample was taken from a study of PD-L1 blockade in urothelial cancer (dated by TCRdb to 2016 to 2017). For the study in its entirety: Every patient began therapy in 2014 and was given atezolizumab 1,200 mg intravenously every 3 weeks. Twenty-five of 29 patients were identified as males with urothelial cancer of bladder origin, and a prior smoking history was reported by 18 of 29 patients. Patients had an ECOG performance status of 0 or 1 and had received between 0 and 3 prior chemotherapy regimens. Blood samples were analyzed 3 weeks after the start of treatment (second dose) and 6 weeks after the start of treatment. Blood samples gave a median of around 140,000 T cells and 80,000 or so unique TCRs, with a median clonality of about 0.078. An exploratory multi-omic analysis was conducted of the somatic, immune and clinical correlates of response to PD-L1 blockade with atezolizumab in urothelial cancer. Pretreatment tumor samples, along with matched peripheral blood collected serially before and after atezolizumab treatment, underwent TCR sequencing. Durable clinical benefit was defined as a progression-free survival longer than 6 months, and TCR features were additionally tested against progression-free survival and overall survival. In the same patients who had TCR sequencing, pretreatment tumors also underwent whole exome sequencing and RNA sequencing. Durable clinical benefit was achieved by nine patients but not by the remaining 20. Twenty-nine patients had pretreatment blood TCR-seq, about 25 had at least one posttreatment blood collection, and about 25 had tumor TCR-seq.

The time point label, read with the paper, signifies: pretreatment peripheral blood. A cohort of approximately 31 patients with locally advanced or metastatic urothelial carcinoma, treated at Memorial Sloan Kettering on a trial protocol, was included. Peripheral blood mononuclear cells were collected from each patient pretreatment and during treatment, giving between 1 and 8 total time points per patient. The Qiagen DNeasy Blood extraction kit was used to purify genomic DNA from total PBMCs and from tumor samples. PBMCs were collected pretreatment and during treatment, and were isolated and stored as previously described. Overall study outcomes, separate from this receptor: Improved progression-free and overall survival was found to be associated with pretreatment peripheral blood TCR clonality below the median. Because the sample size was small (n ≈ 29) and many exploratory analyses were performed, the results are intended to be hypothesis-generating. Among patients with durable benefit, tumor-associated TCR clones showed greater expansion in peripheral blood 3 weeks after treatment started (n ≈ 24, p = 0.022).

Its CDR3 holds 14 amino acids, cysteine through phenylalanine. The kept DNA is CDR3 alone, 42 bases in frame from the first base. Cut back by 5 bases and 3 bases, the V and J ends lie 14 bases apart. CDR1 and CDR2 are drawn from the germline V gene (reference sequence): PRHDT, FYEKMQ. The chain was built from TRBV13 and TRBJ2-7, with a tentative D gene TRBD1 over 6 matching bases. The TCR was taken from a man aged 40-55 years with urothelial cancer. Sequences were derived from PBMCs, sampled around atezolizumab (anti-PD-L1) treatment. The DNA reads TGTGCCAGCAGCCCTCCGCAGGGGCACTACGAGCAGTACTTC. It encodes CASSPPQGHYEQYF.